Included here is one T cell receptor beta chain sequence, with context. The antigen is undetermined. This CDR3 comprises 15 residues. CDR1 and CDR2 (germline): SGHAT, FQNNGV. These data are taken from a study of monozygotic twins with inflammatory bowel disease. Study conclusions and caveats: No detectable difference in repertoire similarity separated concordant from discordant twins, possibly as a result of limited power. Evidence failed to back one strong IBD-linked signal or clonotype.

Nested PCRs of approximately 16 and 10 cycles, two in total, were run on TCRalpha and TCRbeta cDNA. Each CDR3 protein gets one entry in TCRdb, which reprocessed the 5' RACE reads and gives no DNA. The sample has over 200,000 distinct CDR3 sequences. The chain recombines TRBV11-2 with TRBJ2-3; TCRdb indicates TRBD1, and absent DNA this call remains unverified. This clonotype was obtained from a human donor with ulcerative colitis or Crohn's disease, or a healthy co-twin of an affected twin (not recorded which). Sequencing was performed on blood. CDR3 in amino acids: CASSLLRGAVDTQYF.